This T cell receptor (beta chain) was retrieved from a study of blood T cell repertoires in COVID-19. On the study more broadly: Samples of COVID-19 (acute and convalescent) were obtained from the United States, Italy and Spain. Sample material is recorded as cDNA or gDNA derived from T cells, B-cell-depleted T cells, or PBMCs.

Trimming removed 3 bases from V and 6 bases from J, with 10 bases in between. The CDR3 is 13 residues long. The V gene's germline CDR1 is MDHEN and CDR2 SYDVKM. This clone was seen a handful of times. In the original analysis: Amplification with reference gene primers provided the estimates of nucleated cell counts. Sequencing used immunoSEQ multiplex PCR; TCRdb keeps in-frame clones, though not all of them. V, J and clone size were drawn from that table, and D and trimming were deduced from the DNA. Altogether over 100,000 clones are present, about 79% being singletons, with the ten largest covering 3% to 4.5%.

Material: peripheral blood. The chain has TRBV28 and TRBJ2-3, with a possible D match to TRBD2 (6 bases). The clonotype comes from a woman over 75 with acute or convalescent COVID-19. Here the CDR3 DNA reads TGTGCCAGCAGTTTGGGAGGCCTGGATACGCAGTATTTT. It codes for CASSLGGLDTQYF. Filled out from reference TRBV28 and TRBJ2-3, the complete variable domain reads DVKVTQSSRYLVKRTGEKVFLECVQDMDHENMFWYRQDPGLGLRLIYFSYDVKMKEKGDIPEGYSVSREKKERFSLILESASTNQTSMYLCASSLGGLDTQYFGPGTRLTVL.